A single sample is the source of the 9 T cell receptor beta chains below, sequenced in a study of identical twins. TCRdb recomputed calls from the 5' RACE reads with MiXCR, one row per CDR3 protein. The sample contains over 200,000 distinct CDR3 sequences, around 9.6% of which appear only once. The sequenced material came from memory (CD45RO+) T cells sorted from blood. These receptors came from a woman between 18 and 30 years old in good health.

The chain links TRBV6-2 or TRBV6-3 to TRBJ2-1; D might be TRBD1 (6 bases). This CDR3 has 15 amino acids. Germline CDR1 is MNHEY and CDR2 is SVGEGT. V was shortened by 6 bases and J by 13 bases, with 25 bases between the two germline ends. As DNA, the CDR3 is TGTGCCAGCAGGGGGGCTCCGGGCCGTGGAAAATCCCAGTTCTTC. This translates into CASRGAPGRGKSQFF.

V and J are TRBV2 and TRBJ2-7; D is possibly TRBD1 (5 bases). The germline V and J ends were trimmed by 1 base and 2 bases, with 9 bases remaining between them. This CDR3 contains 14 residues. From germline, CDR1 is SNHLY and CDR2 FYNNEI. The DNA of the CDR3 is TGTGCCAGCAGTGAAGTTCTACAGGCCTACGAGCAGTACTTC. This codes for CASSEVLQAYEQYF. Based on the CDR3 plus reference TRBV2 and TRBJ2-7, the full variable domain is EPEVTQTPSHQVTQMGQEVILRCVPISNHLYFYWYRQILGQKVEFLVSFYNNEISEKSEIFDDQFSVERPDGSNFTLKIRSTKLEDSAMYFCASSEVLQAYEQYFGPGTRLTVT.

A single count supports this clonotype. The chain uses TRBV11-3 and TRBJ2-1; D unresolved. The V end lost 8 bases, the J end lost 10 bases, and 15 bases lay between the germline ends. CDR3 length: 12 amino acids. Germline CDR1 SGHNT, CDR2 YENEEA. The DNA of the CDR3 is TGTGCCAGCGGTGTAGGGCTAAACGAGCAGTTCTTC. This sequence encodes CASGVGLNEQFF. Variable domain in full (rest from reference TRBV11-3 and TRBJ2-1): EAGVVQSPRYKIIEKKQPVAFWCNPISGHNTLYWYLQNLGQGPELLIRYENEEAVDDSQLPKDRFSAERLKGVDSTLKIQPAELGDSAVYLCASGVGLNEQFFGPGTRLTVL.

This clonotype was observed a few times. This chain links TRBV11-3 with TRBJ2-4; TRBD2 aligns across 7 bases. There are 17 residues in the CDR3. V lost 3 bases and J lost 3; bases outside the gene matches: 11. Germline V CDR1 and CDR2: SGHNT, YENEEA. CDR3 protein: CASSLRGREFGKNIQYF. The DNA for the CDR3 is TGTGCCAGCAGCTTGAGAGGGAGGGAGTTCGGCAAAAACATTCAGTACTTC.

V usage is TRBV4-2 and J usage is TRBJ2-7; D not certain. CDR1 is LGHNA, CDR2 YNFKEQ, per germline. This CDR3 contains 14 residues. V was pared by 4 bases and J by 4 bases, with 14 bases between. CDR3 protein: CASSPTFSEYEQYF. CDR3 coding DNA: TGTGCCAGCAGCCCCACCTTCTCAGAGTACGAGCAGTACTTC.

V and J are TRBV5-1 and TRBJ2-2; D uncertain. This CDR3 contains 14 residues. The germline V and J ends were trimmed by 2 bases and 6 bases, with 11 bases remaining between them. Per the germline V gene, CDR1 is SGHRS and CDR2 is YFSETQ. This CDR3 reads CASSFLAGSGELFF. In nucleotides, the CDR3 is TGCGCCAGCAGCTTTTTGGCCGGATCCGGGGAGCTGTTTTTT.

The chain links TRBV20-1 to TRBJ2-2; D gene ambiguous. The ends were cut back, 2 bases at V and 3 bases at J, with 4 bases in the middle. The length of the CDR3 is 12 residues. Germline CDR1 is DFQATT and CDR2 is SNEGSKA (reference sequence). Here the CDR3 reads CSARQDTGELFF. The CDR3 DNA reads as TGCAGTGCTAGACAAGACACCGGGGAGCTGTTTTTT.

This clonotype was seen repeatedly, ten times or more. The rearrangement uses TRBV3-1 and TRBJ2-2; no firm D call. V lost 1 base to trimming and J lost 9 bases, with 9 bases between them. This CDR3 contains 13 residues. Germline CDR1 reads LGHDT; CDR2 reads YNNKEL (reference sequence). For the CDR3, the DNA is TGTGCCAGCAGCCAAGCTGTAGGGTGGGAGCTGTTTTTT. It is translated as CASSQAVGWELFF. Drawing the rest from reference TRBV3-1 and TRBJ2-2, the complete variable domain is DTAVSQTPKYLVTQMGNDKSIKCEQNLGHDTMYWYKQDSKKFLKIMFSYNNKELIINETVPNRFSPKSPDKAHLNLHINSLELGDSAVYFCASSQAVGWELFFGEGSRLTVL.

This clonotype was recorded many times. The chain links TRBV10-3 to TRBJ2-1; the D gene is possibly TRBD2 (6 bases). Trimming shortened V by 7 bases and J by 0 bases, and 16 bases separated the two germline ends. The CDR3 extends over 16 amino acids. CDR1 and CDR2 from the germline V gene are ENHRY and SYGVKD. The CDR3 bases are TGTGCCATCACCCGGGAAACCGGGGGCTCCTACAATGAGCAGTTCTTC. The encoded protein is CAITRETGGSYNEQFF.